This T cell receptor (beta chain) was found in a study of blood T cell repertoires in COVID-19. Overall study context: Samples came from the United States, Italy and Spain, spanning acute and convalescent COVID-19.

V lost 4 bases and J 4 bases, leaving 19 bases between the germline ends. Germline values: CDR1 SNHLY, CDR2 FYNNEI. The CDR3 extends over 16 amino acids. Only in-frame clones appear in the TCRdb table, and some are missing; sequencing was by immunoSEQ multiplex PCR. The repertoire consists of about 77,000 clones, with approximately 80% occurring once and the leading ten covering under 5%. The gene calls are TRBV2 and TRBJ1-2, with D maybe TRBD1 (6 bases). The sample consisted of peripheral blood. The sequence came from a woman in her 70s with acute or convalescent COVID-19. The CDR3 here is CASSAFGGGRTYGYTF. The CDR3 coding sequence is TGTGCCAGCAGTGCATTCGGCGGGGGGCGGACCTATGGCTACACCTTC. The whole variable domain, filled in from reference TRBV2 and TRBJ1-2, reads EPEVTQTPSHQVTQMGQEVILRCVPISNHLYFYWYRQILGQKVEFLVSFYNNEISEKSEIFDDQFSVERPDGSNFTLKIRSTKLEDSAMYFCASSAFGGGRTYGYTFGSGTRLTVV.